The 6 T cell receptor beta chains reported below all come from one sample, sequenced in a study of Ad26.COV2.S vaccination and SARS-CoV-2 variants. TCRdb's copy holds only in-frame clones and misses some; the assay was immunoSEQ multiplex PCR. The sample lists 45,000 or so clones, 83% seen once, with less than 60% in the top ten. Sequenced here: peripheral blood, sampled after recovery from COVID-19. The receptor source for this set is a human donor who had recovered from COVID-19.

The rearrangement uses TRBV30 and TRBJ1-2; 9 bases line up with TRBD1. Looked up from germline, CDR1 is GTSNPN and CDR2 is SVGIG (reference sequence). The CDR3 sequence is 15 residues long. After removal of 2 bases from V and 3 bases from J, the junction contained 7 bases not matched to a gene. CDR3 sequence: CAWSTQGARDYGYTF. The CDR3, as DNA: TGTGCCTGGAGTACACAGGGGGCGAGGGACTATGGCTACACCTTC.

This sequence joins TRBV3-1 (or the pseudogene TRBV3-2) and TRBJ2-2; 12 bases map to TRBD1. Germline V gives CDR1 LGHDT, CDR2 YNNKEL (reference sequence). The CDR3 covers 17 residues. The V and J ends lost 1 base and 7 bases, in that order; junction bases with no gene match: 7. Here the CDR3 reads CASSQARDRGRGGELFF. Written as DNA, the CDR3 is TGTGCCAGCAGCCAAGCCCGGGACAGGGGGCGCGGCGGGGAGCTGTTTTTT.

The J gene is TRBJ2-5, the V gene TRBV10-3; D gene uncertain. Germline V gene sequence: CDR1 ENHRY, CDR2 SYGVKD. The CDR3 contains 14 residues. V was trimmed by 11 bases and J by 2 bases, leaving 18 bases between them. CDR3 bases: TGTGCCTGCACTTCACCGGGTCCTCAAGAGACCCAGTACTTC. Its protein product is CACTSPGPQETQYF.

This chain joins TRBV5-6 and TRBJ1-1, with D possibly TRBD1 on 5 matching bases. The ends were cut back, 4 bases at V and 3 bases at J, with 10 bases in the middle. The CDR3 loop spans 13 amino acids. Germline V gives CDR1 SGHDT, CDR2 YYEEEE. For the CDR3, the DNA is TGTGCCAGCAGCGCGGGGGGGTACACTGAAGCTTTCTTT. Translating gives CASSAGGYTEAFF.

This chain links TRBV15 with TRBJ1-1, with D unresolved. V gave up 0 bases and J gave up 1 base, with 3 bases separating them. This CDR3 contains 13 residues. In germline, CDR1 is LNHNV, CDR2 YYDKDF (reference sequence). The CDR3 sequence is CATSRDRNTEAFF. CDR3 nucleotides: TGTGCCACCAGCAGAGATCGGAACACTGAAGCTTTCTTT.

This chain joins TRBV3-1 (or the pseudogene TRBV3-2) and TRBJ2-5; possibly TRBD2 for D (7 bases). The germline CDR1 and CDR2 sequences are LGHDT and YNNKEL (reference sequence). This CDR3 has 16 amino acids. With 4 bases removed from V and 2 bases from J, the gap between germline ends came to 17 bases. The CDR3 DNA reads TGTGCCAGCAGCCCGCTTTGGGGGGGCGGTCAAGAGACCCAGTACTTC. This encodes CASSPLWGGGQETQYF.